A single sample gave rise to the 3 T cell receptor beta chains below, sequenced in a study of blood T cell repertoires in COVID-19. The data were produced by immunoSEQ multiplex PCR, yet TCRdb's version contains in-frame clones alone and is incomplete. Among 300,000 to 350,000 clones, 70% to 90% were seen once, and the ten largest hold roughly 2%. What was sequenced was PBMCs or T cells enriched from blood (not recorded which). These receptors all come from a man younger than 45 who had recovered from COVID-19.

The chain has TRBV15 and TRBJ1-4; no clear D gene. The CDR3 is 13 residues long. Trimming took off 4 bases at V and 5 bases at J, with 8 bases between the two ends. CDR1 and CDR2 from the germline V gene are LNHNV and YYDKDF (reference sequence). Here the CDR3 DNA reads TGTGCCACCAGCATCAACAGCAATGAAAAACTGTTTTTT. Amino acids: CATSINSNEKLFF.

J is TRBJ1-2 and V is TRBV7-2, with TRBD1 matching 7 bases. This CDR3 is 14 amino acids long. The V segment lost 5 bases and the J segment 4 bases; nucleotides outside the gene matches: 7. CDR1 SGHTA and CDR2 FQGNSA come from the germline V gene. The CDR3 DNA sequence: TGTGCCAGCAGCCCGCAGGGACAGCTCTATGGCTACACCTTC. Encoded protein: CASSPQGQLYGYTF.

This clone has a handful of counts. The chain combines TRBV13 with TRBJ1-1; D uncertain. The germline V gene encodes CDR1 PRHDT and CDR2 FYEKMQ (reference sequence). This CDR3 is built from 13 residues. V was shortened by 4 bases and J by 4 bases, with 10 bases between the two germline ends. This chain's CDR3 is CASSSRSRTEAFF. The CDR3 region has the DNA TGTGCCAGCAGCTCCCGTAGCCGCACTGAAGCTTTCTTT.